This passage covers 4 T cell receptor beta chains from one sample sequenced in a study of Graves' ophthalmopathy and Graves' hyperthyroidism. Amplified material comprised TCR beta CDR3 regions derived from RNA transcripts. First-round RT-PCR relied on HTBI primers, and a second-round multiplex PCR came next. TCRdb redid the calling of the multiplex PCR reads with MiXCR, one entry per CDR3 protein. The profile shows 210,000 or so distinct CDR3 sequences, less than 30% of them singletons. The source material was peripheral blood. The receptors stem from a man aged 50 to 59 with Graves' ophthalmopathy.

This clonotype was seen ten or more times. The J gene is TRBJ2-5, the V gene TRBV18; D may match TRBD1 or TRBD2 (5 bases each). Germline V gene data show CDR1 as KGHSH and CDR2 as LQKENI. Deletions cut 4 bases from V and 3 bases from J, with 9 bases between. The CDR3 is 13 amino acids. The CDR3 DNA sequence: TGTGCCAGCTCACGAGGGACCAAAGAGACCCAGTACTTC. It specifies CASSRGTKETQYF.

This clonotype appeared many times. The V and J genes are TRBV3-1 and TRBJ2-5, with D perhaps TRBD1 (6 bases). With 3 bases removed from V and 3 bases from J, the gap between germline ends came to 11 bases. The CDR3 has 14 amino acids. Germline-derived CDR1 and CDR2 are LGHDT and YNNKEL (reference sequence). This CDR3 reads CASSQGAGEETQYF. The CDR3 nucleotides read TGTGCCAGCAGCCAGGGGGCTGGGGAAGAGACCCAGTACTTC.

The table lists this clonotype with many counts. The chain carries TRBV12-3 or TRBV12-4 and TRBJ1-2, with 8 bases that match TRBD1. There are 15 residues in the CDR3. Trimming at V came to 5 bases and at J to 1 base, leaving 6 bases not matched to a gene. CDR3 coding DNA: TGTGCCAGCAGTCGTGGACAGGGACTTAACTATGGCTACACCTTC. Its translation is CASSRGQGLNYGYTF.

This clonotype was seen repeatedly, ten times or more. The chain has TRBV20-1 and TRBJ1-6, with D possibly TRBD1 on 6 matching bases. Deletions cut 6 bases from V and 9 bases from J, with 12 bases between. This CDR3 has 12 residues. Germline CDR1 DFQATT, CDR2 SNEGSKA (reference sequence). CDR3 sequence: CSAGDTGSPLHF. CDR3 DNA sequence: TGCAGTGCCGGGGACACCGGTTCACCCCTCCACTTT.